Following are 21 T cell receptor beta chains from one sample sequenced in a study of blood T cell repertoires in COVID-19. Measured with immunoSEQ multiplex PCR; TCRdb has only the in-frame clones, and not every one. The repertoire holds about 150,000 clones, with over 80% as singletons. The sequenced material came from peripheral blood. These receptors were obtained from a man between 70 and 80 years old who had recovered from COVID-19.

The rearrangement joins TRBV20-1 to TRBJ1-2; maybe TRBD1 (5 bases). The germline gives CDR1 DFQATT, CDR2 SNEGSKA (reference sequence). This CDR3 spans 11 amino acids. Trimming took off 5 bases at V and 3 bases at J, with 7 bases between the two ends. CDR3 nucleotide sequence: TGCAGTGCTGGCAGGGACTATGGCTACACCTTC. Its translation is CSAGRDYGYTF.

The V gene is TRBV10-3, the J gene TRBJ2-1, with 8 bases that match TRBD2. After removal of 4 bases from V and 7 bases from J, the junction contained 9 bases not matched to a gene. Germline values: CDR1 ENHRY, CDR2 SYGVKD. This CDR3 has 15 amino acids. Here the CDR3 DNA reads TGTGCCATCAGTGGTCGGGAGGGCCAGGGTAATGAGCAGTTCTTC. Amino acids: CAISGREGQGNEQFF.

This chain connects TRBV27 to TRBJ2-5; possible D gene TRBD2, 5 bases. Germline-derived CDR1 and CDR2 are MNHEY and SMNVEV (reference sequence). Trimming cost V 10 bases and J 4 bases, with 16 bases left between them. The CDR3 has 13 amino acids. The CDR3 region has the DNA TGTGCCACCACGGGGAGATGGGGAGAGACCCAGTACTTC. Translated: CATTGRWGETQYF.

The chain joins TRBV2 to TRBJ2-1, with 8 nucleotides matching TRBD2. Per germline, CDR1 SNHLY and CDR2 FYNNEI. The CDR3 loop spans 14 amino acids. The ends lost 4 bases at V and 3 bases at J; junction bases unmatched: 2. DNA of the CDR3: TGTGCCAGCAGTGTTAGCGGGATCTACAATGAGCAGTTCTTC. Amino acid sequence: CASSVSGIYNEQFF.

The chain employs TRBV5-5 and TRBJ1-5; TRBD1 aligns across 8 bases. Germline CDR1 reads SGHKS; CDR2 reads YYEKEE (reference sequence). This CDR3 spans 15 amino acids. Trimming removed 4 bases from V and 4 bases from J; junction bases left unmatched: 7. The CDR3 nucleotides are TGTGCCAGCAGCATGACAGGGGCGCTAAATCAGCCCCAGCATTTT. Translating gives CASSMTGALNQPQHF.

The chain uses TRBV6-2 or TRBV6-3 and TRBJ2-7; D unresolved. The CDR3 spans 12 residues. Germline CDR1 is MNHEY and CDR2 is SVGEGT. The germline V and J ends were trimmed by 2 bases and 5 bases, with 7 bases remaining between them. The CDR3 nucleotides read TGTGCCAGCAGTTACGTGGGCCACGAGCAGTACTTC. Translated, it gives CASSYVGHEQYF.

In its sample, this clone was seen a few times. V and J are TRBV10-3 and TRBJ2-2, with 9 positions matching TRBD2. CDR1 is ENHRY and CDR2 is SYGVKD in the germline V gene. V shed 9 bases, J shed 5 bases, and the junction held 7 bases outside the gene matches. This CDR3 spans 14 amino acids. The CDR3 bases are TGTGCCATGAAGCGGGAGGCCCATACCGGGGAGCTGTTTTTT. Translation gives CAMKREAHTGELFF.

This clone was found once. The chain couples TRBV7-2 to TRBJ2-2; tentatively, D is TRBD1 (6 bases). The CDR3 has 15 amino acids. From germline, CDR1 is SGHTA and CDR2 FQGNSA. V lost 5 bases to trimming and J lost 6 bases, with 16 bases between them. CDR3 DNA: TGTGCCAGCAGCCCCCCGGGCAGGGGAGCCGGGGAGCTGTTTTTT. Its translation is CASSPPGRGAGELFF.

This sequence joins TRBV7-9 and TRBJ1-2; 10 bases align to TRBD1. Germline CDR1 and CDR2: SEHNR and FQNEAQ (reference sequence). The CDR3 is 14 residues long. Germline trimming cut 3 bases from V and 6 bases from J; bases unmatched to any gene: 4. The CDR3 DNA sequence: TGTGCCAGCAGCTTGGGACAGGGGTTGGATGGCTACACCTTC. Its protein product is CASSLGQGLDGYTF.

The CDR3 region is CASSRSLVTGSNEQFF. For the CDR3, the DNA is TGTGCCAGCAGCCGGTCGCTAGTGACAGGTTCCAATGAGCAGTTCTTC. The chain uses TRBV4-2 and TRBJ2-1, with D possibly matching TRBD1 (6 bases). Trimming shortened V by 4 bases and J by 6 bases, and 19 bases separated the two germline ends. CDR1 LGHNA and CDR2 YNFKEQ come from the germline V gene. The CDR3 totals 16 residues.

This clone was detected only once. CDR3 bases: TGTGCCAGCAGCGCCGGGGTACCCCCCCATGAGCAGTTCTTC. Its translation: CASSAGVPPHEQFF. V and J are TRBV9 and TRBJ2-1, with D possibly being TRBD2 (5 bases). This CDR3 has 14 amino acids. Germline values: CDR1 SGDLS, CDR2 YYNGEE. The V and J ends lost 3 bases and 8 bases respectively, with 15 bases between them.

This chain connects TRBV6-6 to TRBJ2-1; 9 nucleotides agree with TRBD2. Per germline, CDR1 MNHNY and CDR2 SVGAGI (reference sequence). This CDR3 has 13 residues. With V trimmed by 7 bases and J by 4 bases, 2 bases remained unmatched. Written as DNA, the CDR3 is TGTGCCAGCACGCTAGCGGGATACAATGAGCAGTTCTTC. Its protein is CASTLAGYNEQFF.

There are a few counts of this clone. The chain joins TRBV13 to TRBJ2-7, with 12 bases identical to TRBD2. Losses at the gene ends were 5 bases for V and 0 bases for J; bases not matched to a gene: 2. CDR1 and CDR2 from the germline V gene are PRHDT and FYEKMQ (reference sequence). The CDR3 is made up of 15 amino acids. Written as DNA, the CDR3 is TGTGCCAGCAGCAAGGGACTAGCGGGCTCCTACGAGCAGTACTTC. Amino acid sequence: CASSKGLAGSYEQYF.

CDR3 protein: CASIGLAPVSYEQYF. The CDR3 bases are TGTGCCAGCATCGGACTAGCCCCGGTTTCCTACGAGCAGTACTTC. V is TRBV3-1 (or the pseudogene TRBV3-2) and J is TRBJ2-7; 8 bases fit TRBD2. The CDR3 loop spans 15 amino acids. Germline-derived CDR1 and CDR2 are LGHDT and YNNKEL (reference sequence). The ends lost 7 bases at V and 1 base at J; junction bases unmatched: 9.

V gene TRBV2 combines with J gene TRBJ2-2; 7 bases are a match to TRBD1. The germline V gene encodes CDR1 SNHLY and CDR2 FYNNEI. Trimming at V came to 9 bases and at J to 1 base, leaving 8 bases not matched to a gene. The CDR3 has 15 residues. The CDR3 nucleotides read TGTGCCAGTTCACCTCGGACAGGGAACACCGGGGAGCTGTTTTTT. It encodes CASSPRTGNTGELFF. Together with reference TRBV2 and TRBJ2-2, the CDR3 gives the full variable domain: EPEVTQTPSHQVTQMGQEVILRCVPISNHLYFYWYRQILGQKVEFLVSFYNNEISEKSEIFDDQFSVERPDGSNFTLKIRSTKLEDSAMYFCASSPRTGNTGELFFGEGSRLTVL.

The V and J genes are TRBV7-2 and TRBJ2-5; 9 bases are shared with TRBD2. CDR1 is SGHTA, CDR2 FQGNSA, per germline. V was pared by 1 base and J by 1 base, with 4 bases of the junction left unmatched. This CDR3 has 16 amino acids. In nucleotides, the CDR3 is TGTGCCAGCAGCTTAGGGGCGCGGGAGGGCCAAGAGACCCAGTACTTC. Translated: CASSLGAREGQETQYF.

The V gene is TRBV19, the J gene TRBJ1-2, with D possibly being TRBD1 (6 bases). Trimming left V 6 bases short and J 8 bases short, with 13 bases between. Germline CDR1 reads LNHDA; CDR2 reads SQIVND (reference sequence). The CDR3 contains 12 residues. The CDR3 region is CASSYPQGGYTF. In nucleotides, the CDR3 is TGTGCCAGTAGCTACCCTCAGGGGGGCTACACCTTC.

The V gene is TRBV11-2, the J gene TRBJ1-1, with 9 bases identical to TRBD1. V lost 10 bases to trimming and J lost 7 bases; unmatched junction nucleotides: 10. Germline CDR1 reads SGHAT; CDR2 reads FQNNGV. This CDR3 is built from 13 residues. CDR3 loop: CATPRTGEDEAFF. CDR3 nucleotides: TGTGCCACTCCGCGGACAGGGGAGGATGAAGCTTTCTTT.

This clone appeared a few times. The CDR3 DNA reads TGTGCCAGCAGCCCACTAGCGGGAGGGGCCGGGGAGCTGTTTTTT. This gives the protein CASSPLAGGAGELFF. The chain employs TRBV7-9 and TRBJ2-2, with 13 bases aligning to TRBD2. This CDR3 has 15 amino acids. V lost 5 bases, J lost 6 bases, and 3 bases stayed unmatched. Per germline, CDR1 SEHNR and CDR2 FQNEAQ (reference sequence).

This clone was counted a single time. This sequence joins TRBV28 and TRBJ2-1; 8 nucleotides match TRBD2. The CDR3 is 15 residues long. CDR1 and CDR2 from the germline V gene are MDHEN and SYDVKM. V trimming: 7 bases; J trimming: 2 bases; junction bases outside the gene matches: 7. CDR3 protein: CASTPEREPYNEQFF. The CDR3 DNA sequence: TGTGCCAGCACTCCAGAGCGGGAGCCCTACAATGAGCAGTTCTTC.

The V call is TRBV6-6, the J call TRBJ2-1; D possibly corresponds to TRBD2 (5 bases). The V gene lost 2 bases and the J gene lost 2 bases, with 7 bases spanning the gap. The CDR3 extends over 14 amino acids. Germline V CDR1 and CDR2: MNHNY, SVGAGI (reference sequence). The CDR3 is CASSYERTYNEQFF. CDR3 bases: TGTGCCAGCAGTTACGAGCGGACCTACAATGAGCAGTTCTTC.